This T cell receptor (beta chain) was sequenced in a study of blood T cells in healthy people across ages. The J segment lost 5 bases and the V segment lost 5 bases, leaving 6 bases of the junction unmatched. Germline V gene lookup returns CDR1 SEHNR and CDR2 FQNEAQ (reference sequence). CDR3 size: 14 residues. A sample-barcoded 5' primer and a J-beta primer mix were used in a second PCR of roughly 6 to 12 cycles. A single record per CDR3 protein comes from TCRdb applying MiXCR to the 5' RACE reads. The sample has 800,000 to 950,000 distinct CDR3 sequences; 25% to 35% are singletons. This clonotype was recorded many times. These sequences were also reported in another study, on T cells of mothers and their children.

The receptor was derived from a woman in her 40s in good health. The specimen sequenced was blood. The gene calls are TRBV7-9 and TRBJ2-7, with TRBD1 identical over 10 bases. The CDR3 DNA reads as TGTGCCAGCAGCACCCCGGGACAGGGGAACGAGCAGTACTTC. Its protein product is CASSTPGQGNEQYF.